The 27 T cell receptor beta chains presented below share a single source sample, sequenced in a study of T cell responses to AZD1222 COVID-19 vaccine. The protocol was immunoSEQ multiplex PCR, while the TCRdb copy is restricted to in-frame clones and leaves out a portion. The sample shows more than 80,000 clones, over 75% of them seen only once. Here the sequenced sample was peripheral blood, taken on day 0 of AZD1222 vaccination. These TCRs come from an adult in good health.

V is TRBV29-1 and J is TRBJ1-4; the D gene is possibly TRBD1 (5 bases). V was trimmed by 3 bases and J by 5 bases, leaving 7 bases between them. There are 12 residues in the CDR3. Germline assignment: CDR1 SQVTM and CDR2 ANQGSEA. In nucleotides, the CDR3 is TGCAGCGTTGACACAGGAAATGAAAAACTGTTTTTT. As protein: CSVDTGNEKLFF.

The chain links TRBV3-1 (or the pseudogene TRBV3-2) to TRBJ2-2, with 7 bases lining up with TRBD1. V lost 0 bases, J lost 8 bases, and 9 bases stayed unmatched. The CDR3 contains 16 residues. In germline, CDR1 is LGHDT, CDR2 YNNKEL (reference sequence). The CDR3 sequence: CASSQDQTGLVGELFF. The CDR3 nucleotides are TGTGCCAGCAGCCAAGATCAGACAGGGCTCGTGGGGGAGCTGTTTTTT.

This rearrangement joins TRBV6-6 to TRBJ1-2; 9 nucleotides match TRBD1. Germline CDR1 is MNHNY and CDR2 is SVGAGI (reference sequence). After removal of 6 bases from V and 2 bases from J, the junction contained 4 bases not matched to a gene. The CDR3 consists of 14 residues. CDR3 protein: CASRDGQGNYGYTF. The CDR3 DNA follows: TGTGCCAGCAGAGACGGACAGGGGAACTATGGCTACACCTTC.

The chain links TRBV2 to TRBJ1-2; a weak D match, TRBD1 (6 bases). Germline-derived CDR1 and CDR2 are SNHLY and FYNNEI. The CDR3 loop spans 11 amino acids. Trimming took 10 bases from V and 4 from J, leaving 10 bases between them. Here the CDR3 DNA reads TGTGCCATACAGGGTGGCTATGGCTACACCTTC. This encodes CAIQGGYGYTF.

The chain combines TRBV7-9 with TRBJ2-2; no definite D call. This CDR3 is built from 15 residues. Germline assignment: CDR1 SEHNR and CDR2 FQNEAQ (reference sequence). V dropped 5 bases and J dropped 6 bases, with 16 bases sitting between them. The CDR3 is CASSIQRPAAGELFF. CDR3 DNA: TGTGCCAGCAGCATCCAAAGACCGGCGGCCGGGGAGCTGTTTTTT.

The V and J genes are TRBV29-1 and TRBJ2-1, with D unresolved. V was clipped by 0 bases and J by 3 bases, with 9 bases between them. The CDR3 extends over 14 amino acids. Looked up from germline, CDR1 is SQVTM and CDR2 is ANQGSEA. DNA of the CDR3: TGCAGCGTTGAAGATCAAGTGAGCTACAATGAGCAGTTCTTC. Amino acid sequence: CSVEDQVSYNEQFF.

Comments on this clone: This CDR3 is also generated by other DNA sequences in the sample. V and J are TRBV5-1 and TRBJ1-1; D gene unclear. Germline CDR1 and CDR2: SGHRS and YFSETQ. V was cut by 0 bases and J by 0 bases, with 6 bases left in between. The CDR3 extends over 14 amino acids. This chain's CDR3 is CASSLDGLNTEAFF. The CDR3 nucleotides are TGCGCCAGCAGCTTGGACGGATTGAACACTGAAGCTTTCTTT.

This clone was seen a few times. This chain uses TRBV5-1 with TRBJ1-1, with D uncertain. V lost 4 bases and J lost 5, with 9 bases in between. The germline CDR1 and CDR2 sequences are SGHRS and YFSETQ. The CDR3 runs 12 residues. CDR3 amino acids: CASSIVGTEAFF. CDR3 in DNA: TGCGCCAGCAGCATAGTAGGAACTGAAGCTTTCTTT. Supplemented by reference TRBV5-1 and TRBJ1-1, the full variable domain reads KAGVTQTPRYLIKTRGQQVTLSCSPISGHRSVSWYQQTPGQGLQFLFEYFSETQRNKGNFPGRFSGRQFSNSRSEMNVSTLELGDSALYLCASSIVGTEAFFGQGTRLTVV.

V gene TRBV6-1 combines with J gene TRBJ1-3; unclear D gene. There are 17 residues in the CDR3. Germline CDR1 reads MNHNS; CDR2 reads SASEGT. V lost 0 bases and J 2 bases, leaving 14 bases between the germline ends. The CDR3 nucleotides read TGTGCCAGCAGTGAAGCGCTTCTGGGCAGAACTGGAAACACCATATATTTT. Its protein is CASSEALLGRTGNTIYF.

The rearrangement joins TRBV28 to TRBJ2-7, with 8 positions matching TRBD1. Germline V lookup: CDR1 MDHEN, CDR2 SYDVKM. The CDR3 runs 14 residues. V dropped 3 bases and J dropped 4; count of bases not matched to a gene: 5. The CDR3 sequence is CASSLDRVGYEQYF. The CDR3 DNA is TGTGCCAGCAGTTTGGACAGGGTGGGGTACGAGCAGTACTTC.

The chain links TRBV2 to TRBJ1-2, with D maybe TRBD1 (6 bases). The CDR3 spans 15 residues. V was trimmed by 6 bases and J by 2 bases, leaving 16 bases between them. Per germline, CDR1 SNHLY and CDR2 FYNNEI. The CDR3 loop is CASSAGTNINYGYTF. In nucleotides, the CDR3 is TGTGCCAGCAGCGCCGGGACAAATATAAACTATGGCTACACCTTC.

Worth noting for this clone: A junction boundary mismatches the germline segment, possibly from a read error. Here the CDR3 reads CASSVQKPLNTEAFF. In DNA, the CDR3 is TGTGCTAGCAGCGTACAGAAACCCCTGAACACTGAAGCTTTCTTT. The V call is TRBV7-7, the J call TRBJ1-1, with D hard to call. The CDR3 is made up of 15 amino acids. The germline gives CDR1 SSHAT, CDR2 FNYEAQ (reference sequence).

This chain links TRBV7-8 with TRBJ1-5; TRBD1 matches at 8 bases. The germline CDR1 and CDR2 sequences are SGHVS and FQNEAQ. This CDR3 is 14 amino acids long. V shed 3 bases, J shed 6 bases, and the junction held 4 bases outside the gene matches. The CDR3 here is CASSFRTGSQPQHF. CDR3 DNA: TGTGCCAGCAGCTTTAGGACAGGGAGTCAGCCCCAGCATTTT.

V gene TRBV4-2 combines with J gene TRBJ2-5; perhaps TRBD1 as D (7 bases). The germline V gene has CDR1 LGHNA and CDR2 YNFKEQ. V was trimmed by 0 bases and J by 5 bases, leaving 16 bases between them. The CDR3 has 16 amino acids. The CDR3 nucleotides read TGTGCCAGCAGCCAAGAGTTTGGAGGGGGCGGGGAGACCCAGTACTTC. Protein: CASSQEFGGGGETQYF.

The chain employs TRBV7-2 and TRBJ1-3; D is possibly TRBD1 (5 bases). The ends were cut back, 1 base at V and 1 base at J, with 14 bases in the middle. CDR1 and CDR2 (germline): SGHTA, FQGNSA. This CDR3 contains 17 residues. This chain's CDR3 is CASSLDPAGGSGNTIYF. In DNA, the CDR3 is TGTGCCAGCAGCTTAGACCCCGCGGGGGGTTCTGGAAACACCATATATTTT.

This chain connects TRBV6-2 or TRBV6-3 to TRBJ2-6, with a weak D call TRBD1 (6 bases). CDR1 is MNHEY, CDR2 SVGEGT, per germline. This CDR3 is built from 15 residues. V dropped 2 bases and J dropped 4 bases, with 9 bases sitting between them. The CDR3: CASSYTGSGANVLTF. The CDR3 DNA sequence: TGTGCCAGCAGTTACACAGGGTCAGGGGCCAACGTCCTGACTTTC.

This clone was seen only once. CDR3 bases: TGTGCCAGCAGCTATGCCAGCGGGAGGGCCCGTCCAGATACGCAGTATTTT. Its protein is CASSYASGRARPDTQYF. The rearrangement joins TRBV11-2 to TRBJ2-3, with TRBD2 identical over 10 bases. Germline V gene sequence: CDR1 SGHAT, CDR2 FQNNGV. V lost 4 bases and J lost 4; bases outside the gene matches: 11. The CDR3 is 17 residues long.

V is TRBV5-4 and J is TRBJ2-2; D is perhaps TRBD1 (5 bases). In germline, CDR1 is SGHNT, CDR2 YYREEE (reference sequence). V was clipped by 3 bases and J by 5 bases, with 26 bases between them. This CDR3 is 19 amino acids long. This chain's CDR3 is CASSSGLGRLGIRTGELFF. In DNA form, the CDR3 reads TGTGCCAGCAGCTCCGGATTGGGGCGCCTCGGTATTCGGACCGGGGAGCTGTTTTTT.

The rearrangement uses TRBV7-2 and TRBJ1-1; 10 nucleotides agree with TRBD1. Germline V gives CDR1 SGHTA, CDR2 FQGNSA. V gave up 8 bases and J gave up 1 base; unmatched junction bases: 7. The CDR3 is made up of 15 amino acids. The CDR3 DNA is TGTGCCAGCGTGGGGACAGGGGAGTGGAACACTGAAGCTTTCTTT. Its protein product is CASVGTGEWNTEAFF.

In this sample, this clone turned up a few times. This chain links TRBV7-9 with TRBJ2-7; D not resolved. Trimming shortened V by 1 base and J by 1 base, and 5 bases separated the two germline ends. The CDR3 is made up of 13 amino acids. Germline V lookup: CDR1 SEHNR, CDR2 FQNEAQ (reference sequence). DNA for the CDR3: TGTGCCAGCAGCTTAGGTTTGTCCTACGAGCAGTACTTC. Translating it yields CASSLGLSYEQYF.

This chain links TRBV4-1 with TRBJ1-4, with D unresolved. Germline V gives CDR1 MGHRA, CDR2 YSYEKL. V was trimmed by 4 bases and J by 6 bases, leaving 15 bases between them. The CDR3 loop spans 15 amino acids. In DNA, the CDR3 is TGCGCCAGCAGCCGCGGAAGCGGAGAGGATGAAAAACTGTTTTTT. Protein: CASSRGSGEDEKLFF.

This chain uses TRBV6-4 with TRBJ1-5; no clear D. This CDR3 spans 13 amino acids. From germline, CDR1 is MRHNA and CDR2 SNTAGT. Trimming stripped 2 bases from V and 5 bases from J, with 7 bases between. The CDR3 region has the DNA TGTGCCAGCAGTGACAGGGCGGATCAGCCCCAGCATTTT. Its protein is CASSDRADQPQHF.

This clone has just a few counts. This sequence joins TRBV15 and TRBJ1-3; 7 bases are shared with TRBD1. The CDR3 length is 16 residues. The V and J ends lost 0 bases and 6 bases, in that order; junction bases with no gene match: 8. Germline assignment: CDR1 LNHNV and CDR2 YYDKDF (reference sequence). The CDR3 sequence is CATSREVPGTANTIYF. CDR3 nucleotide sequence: TGTGCCACCAGCAGAGAAGTTCCAGGGACAGCAAACACCATATATTTT.

The DNA for the CDR3 is TGTGCCAGCAGTTCCTCGCATGTTTCACCCCTCCACTTT. Translated, it gives CASSSSHVSPLHF. The chain recombines TRBV27 with TRBJ1-6; D is unresolved. Germline loops: CDR1 MNHEY, CDR2 SMNVEV (reference sequence). This CDR3 has 13 amino acids. The germline V and J ends were trimmed by 4 bases and 9 bases, with 10 bases remaining between them.

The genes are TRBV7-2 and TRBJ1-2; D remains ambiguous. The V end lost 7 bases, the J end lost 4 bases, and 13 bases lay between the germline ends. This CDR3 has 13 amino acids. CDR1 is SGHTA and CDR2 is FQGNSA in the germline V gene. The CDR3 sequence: CASNYDGIYGYTF. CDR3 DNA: TGTGCCAGCAACTACGACGGTATCTATGGCTACACCTTC.

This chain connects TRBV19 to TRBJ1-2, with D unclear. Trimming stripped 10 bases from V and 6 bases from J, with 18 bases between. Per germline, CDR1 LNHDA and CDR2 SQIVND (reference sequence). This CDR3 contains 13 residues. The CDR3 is CAIPSGRQHGYTF. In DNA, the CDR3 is TGTGCCATCCCATCCGGCAGGCAGCATGGCTACACCTTC.

The CDR3 DNA sequence: TGTGCCAGCAGCCAAGGGACATTCAGGGCCTACGAGCAGTACTTC. This encodes CASSQGTFRAYEQYF. The chain links TRBV4-2 to TRBJ2-7; D is perhaps TRBD1 (5 bases). Trimming shortened V by 1 base and J by 2 bases, and 12 bases separated the two germline ends. The CDR3 contains 15 residues. Looked up from germline, CDR1 is LGHNA and CDR2 is YNFKEQ.